This record concerns one T cell receptor beta chain sequence. Trimming left V 4 bases short and J 3 bases short, with 8 bases between. This CDR3 region has 12 residues. Per germline, CDR1 SQVTM and CDR2 ANQGSEA. An input of about 0.45 to 1 ug of RNA was subjected to reverse transcription using random hexamers. MiXCR was run by TCRdb on the immunoSEQ multiplex PCR reads, yielding one entry per CDR3 protein. The sample has 180,000 or so distinct CDR3 sequences; roughly 95% are singletons. The entry originates in a study of CD8 T cells in Susac syndrome. Sequencing was performed on CD4+ T cells from PBMCs. The source of this sequence is a human donor in good health. V usage is TRBV29-1 and J usage is TRBJ2-3; D call uncertain. The chain's CDR3 is CSVGSGTDTQYF. The CDR3 DNA reads TGCAGCGTTGGTTCTGGAACAGATACGCAGTATTTT.